This entry concerns a single TCR beta chain. Its antigen is not known. This sample stems from a study of tumor-infiltrating lymphocytes in localized non-small cell lung cancer. Findings of the study overall: No link was found between tumor T-cell fraction and recurrence-free survival. TCR sequencing covered a subset of patients with enough tissue.

The CDR3 loop spans 15 amino acids. CDR1 SGHRS and CDR2 YFSETQ come from the germline V gene. After removal of 3 bases from V and 1 base from J, the junction contained 5 bases not matched to a gene. Repertoires were generated with immunoSEQ multiplex PCR, while TCRdb's copy carries only in-frame clones and drops some. The sample lists 16,000 or so clones, approximately 84% occurring once. The clonotype comes from a human donor with non-small cell lung cancer. The chain couples TRBV5-1 to TRBJ1-1, with 8 bases aligning to TRBD1. The sample comprised lung tumor tissue. CDR3 protein: CASSYPDRANTEAFF. The CDR3, as DNA: TGCGCCAGCAGCTACCCGGACAGGGCGAACACTGAAGCTTTCTTT. The complete variable domain, with remaining parts taken from reference TRBV5-1 and TRBJ1-1, reads KAGVTQTPRYLIKTRGQQVTLSCSPISGHRSVSWYQQTPGQGLQFLFEYFSETQRNKGNFPGRFSGRQFSNSRSEMNVSTLELGDSALYLCASSYPDRANTEAFFGQGTRLTVV.